Given below is one T cell receptor (beta chain) in context. The data were taken from a study of T cells in Graves' hyperthyroidism and ophthalmopathy. Germline V lookup: CDR1 SEHNR, CDR2 FQNEAQ (reference sequence). The CDR3 sequence is 17 residues long. Trimming shortened V by 4 bases and J by 0 bases, and 15 bases separated the two germline ends. TCR beta CDR3 region amplification was performed from RNA transcripts. HTBI primers were employed in a first-round RT-PCR of the TCR CDR3. One entry per CDR3 protein results from TCRdb running MiXCR on the multiplex PCR reads. Here the sample spans hundreds of thousands of distinct CDR3 sequences, about a sixth being singletons.

The source of this sequence is a woman in her thirties or forties with Graves' ophthalmopathy. This chain links TRBV7-9 with TRBJ1-4, with a weak D call TRBD1 (5 bases). Material: blood. The CDR3 region is CASSSTGAPATNEKLFF. The DNA of the CDR3 is TGTGCCAGCAGCTCGACCGGGGCCCCCGCAACTAATGAAAAACTGTTTTTT.